This T cell receptor beta chain originates from a study of T cell responses to AZD1222 COVID-19 vaccine (dated by TCRdb to the early 2020s). Looking at the study overall: A total of 233 trial participants underwent TCR sequencing, of whom about 200 received two doses of AZD1222 and 26 received two doses of the MenACWY control vaccine. Trial participants were enrolled by age into 18-55, 56-69 and 70-plus year subgroups, with roughly 150, 30 and 60 TCR-sequenced participants respectively. The study at large found these results: Reportedly, close to half of the unique spike-specific TCRs recognized epitopes lying outside the regions that are mutated in the B.1.351 and B.1.1.7 variants. In the small 56-69-year group, the increase in depth fell short of significance, most likely because of low power. Vaccine-associated CD4 TCRs spanned the whole spike protein, with dominant responses in regions 160-218 and 743-854. Participants were mostly white British and included more females than males, and it was suggested by the authors that clonal diversity may have been underestimated. After two AZD1222 doses, spike-specific TCR breadth and depth were significantly higher than at day 0 and than in MenACWY recipients. No day 14 peak-response samples were available, so repertoires were characterized only after the peak T cell response. Conclusions about previously exposed vaccinees are limited because only six or seven AZD1222 recipients were SARS-CoV-2 seropositive at baseline.

With respect to this clone: Its antigen remains undetermined. No much larger clonotype is one base removed from it; base qualities were not supplied.

The sample's time point label, in plain terms: about 28 days (+/-7) after the second vaccine dose. What the treatment or condition label conveys for this sample: meningococcal conjugate vaccine given as trial control. The vaccinee samples were drawn from two UK trials, COV001 and COV002, one of which was a single-blind randomized controlled phase 2/3 trial testing AZD1222 (ChAdOx1 nCoV-19) in healthy adults. For TCRbeta chain sequencing, PBMC samples were collected from trial participants at day 0 and at day 28 after the second dose. Reading the germline V gene gives CDR1 MNHEY and CDR2 SVGAGI. Relative to germline, V is 0 bases shorter and J is 5 bases shorter, with 14 bases between their ends. The CDR3, from cysteine to phenylalanine, totals 15 residues. Only CDR3 DNA remains: 45 bases, in frame from the first base. The CDR3 regions of human TCRbeta chains were subjected to immunosequencing. The authors processed their data as follows. TCRs in the repertoires were compared against a reference library of SARS-CoV-2-specific TCRs that had been generated with the MIRA antigen-specificity platform. Breadth was defined as the fraction of unique TCRs that were SARS-CoV-2-associated. Depth was defined as the fraction of total T cells that were SARS-CoV-2-associated. Using the MIRA data, each spike-specific TCR was mapped to the spike region that the TCR reacts to and placed in a CD4 or CD8 class. Log10-transformed breadth and depth values were compared by one-way ANOVA with Sidak's multiple comparisons tests. This is the immuneACCESS table as TCRdb keeps it, with only in-frame sequences that have V and J called. A part of the clones is gone; compared with another copy, unresolved V genes explain less than half, and the rest is unexplained. The V and J calls and clone size are taken from that table; D and trimming were inferred from the DNA. The sample table holds about 75,000 clones, of which more than 70% were seen once. Together, the top ten hold 10% of the sample.

The chain links TRBV6-5 with TRBJ2-7; there is no confident call for the D gene. The material sequenced was peripheral blood, taken 28 days after the second dose of the MenACWY control vaccine. The receptor comes from an adult who received the MenACWY meningococcal vaccine as a control. The CDR3 region: CASSYSNPPVNEQYF. The DNA sequence is as follows: TGTGCCAGCAGTTACTCGAACCCTCCTGTTAACGAGCAGTACTTC.